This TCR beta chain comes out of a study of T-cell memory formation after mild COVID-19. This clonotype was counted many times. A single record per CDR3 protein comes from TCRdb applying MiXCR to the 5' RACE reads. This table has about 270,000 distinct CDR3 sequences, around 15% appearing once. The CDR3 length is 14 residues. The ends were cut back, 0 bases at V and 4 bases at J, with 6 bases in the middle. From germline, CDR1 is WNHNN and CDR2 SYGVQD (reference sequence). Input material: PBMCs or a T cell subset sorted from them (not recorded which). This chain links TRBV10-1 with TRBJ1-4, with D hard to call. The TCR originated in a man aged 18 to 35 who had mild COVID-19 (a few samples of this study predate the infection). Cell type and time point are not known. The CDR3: CASSESASNEKLFF. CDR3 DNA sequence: TGCGCCAGCAGTGAGTCCGCGAGTAATGAAAAACTGTTTTTT.